These 23 T cell receptor beta chains came from one sample sequenced in a study of blood T cell repertoires in COVID-19. The assay was immunoSEQ multiplex PCR, and TCRdb's table has in-frame clones only and misses some. The data show under 45,000 clones, just over 85% seen once. Sequenced material: peripheral blood. Source of these receptors: a man in his forties with active COVID-19.

The chain links TRBV30 to TRBJ2-7; 12 bases are shared with TRBD2. The germline CDR1 and CDR2 sequences are GTSNPN and SVGIG (reference sequence). V was pared by 0 bases and J by 0 bases, with 6 bases of the junction left unmatched. The CDR3 extends over 17 amino acids. In nucleotides, the CDR3 is TGTGCCTGGAGTGTACCCCGGACTAGCGGGAACTCCTACGAGCAGTACTTC. It is translated as CAWSVPRTSGNSYEQYF. Using reference TRBV30 and TRBJ2-7 for the parts outside the CDR3, the full variable domain is SQTIHQWPATLVQPVGSPLSLECTVEGTSNPNLYWYRQAAGRGLQLLFYSVGIGQISSEVPQNLSASRPQDRQFILSSKKLLLSDSGFYLCAWSVPRTSGNSYEQYFGPGTRLTVT.

The V call is TRBV24-1, the J call TRBJ1-2; D not resolved. The CDR3 has 12 residues. CDR1 and CDR2 (germline): KGHDR, SFDVKD. V gave up 4 bases and J gave up 2 bases, with 4 bases separating them. CDR3 loop: CATSETNYGYTF. CDR3 DNA sequence: TGTGCCACCAGTGAAACAAACTATGGCTACACCTTC.

This chain uses TRBV9 with TRBJ2-7, with 10 positions matching TRBD2. This CDR3 contains 14 residues. V was pared by 3 bases and J by 3 bases, with 3 bases of the junction left unmatched. Germline V lookup: CDR1 SGDLS, CDR2 YYNGEE. The CDR3 DNA reads TGTGCCAGCAGCGCCGCTAGCGGGAGCTACGAGCAGTACTTC. Its translation: CASSAASGSYEQYF.

The chain joins TRBV7-2 to TRBJ2-1, with D tentatively TRBD1 (5 bases). The CDR3 has 14 amino acids. The germline CDR1 and CDR2 sequences are SGHTA and FQGNSA. The V and J ends lost 2 bases and 3 bases respectively, with 8 bases between them. The CDR3 here is CASSLPGHYNEQFF. The DNA of the CDR3 is TGTGCCAGCAGCTTACCCGGACACTACAATGAGCAGTTCTTC.

This clone was counted a single time. V gene TRBV7-9 combines with J gene TRBJ2-1, with D possibly matching TRBD1 (6 bases). CDR1 SEHNR and CDR2 FQNEAQ come from the germline V gene (reference sequence). The CDR3 runs 14 residues. The ends were cut back, 5 bases at V and 7 bases at J, with 15 bases in the middle. The CDR3 region has the DNA TGTGCCAGCAGCGCCCAGGGGTTGATTAATGAGCAGTTCTTC. It codes for CASSAQGLINEQFF. Full variable domain (remainder filled in from reference TRBV7-9 and TRBJ2-1): DTGVSQNPRHKITKRGQNVTFRCDPISEHNRLYWYRQTLGQGPEFLTYFQNEAQLEKSRLLSDRFSAERPKGSFSTLEIQRTEQGDSAMYLCASSAQGLINEQFFGPGTRLTVL.

V gene TRBV6-6 combines with J gene TRBJ2-3; weak D call: TRBD2 (6 bases). V was cut by 6 bases and J by 6 bases, with 10 bases left in between. The CDR3 spans 12 residues. CDR1 and CDR2 from the germline V gene are MNHNY and SVGAGI (reference sequence). In DNA form, the CDR3 reads TGTGCCAGCAGCCCGAGCGGGGATACGCAGTATTTT. Its protein is CASSPSGDTQYF.

The chain's CDR3 is CASSLVAGGPLDEQFF. Here the CDR3 DNA reads TGCGCCAGCAGCTTGGTTGCGGGAGGGCCTCTGGATGAGCAGTTCTTC. The J gene is TRBJ2-1, the V gene TRBV5-1, with TRBD2 matching over 9 bases. The CDR3 runs 16 residues. In germline, CDR1 is SGHRS, CDR2 YFSETQ. Germline trimming cut 0 bases from V and 8 bases from J; bases unmatched to any gene: 9. Based on the CDR3 plus reference TRBV5-1 and TRBJ2-1, the full variable domain is KAGVTQTPRYLIKTRGQQVTLSCSPISGHRSVSWYQQTPGQGLQFLFEYFSETQRNKGNFPGRFSGRQFSNSRSEMNVSTLELGDSALYLCASSLVAGGPLDEQFFGPGTRLTVL.

The CDR3 DNA sequence: TGTGCCAGTAGTATATCAGTGGCGCCGTCGGGAGGGCGGGGAGATACGCAGTATTTT. Protein product: CASSISVAPSGGRGDTQYF. The V call is TRBV19, the J call TRBJ2-3; 8 bases line up with TRBD2. From germline, CDR1 is LNHDA and CDR2 SQIVND (reference sequence). J gave up 5 bases and V 2 bases, and 18 bases lay outside the gene matches. CDR3 length: 19 amino acids.

The chain couples TRBV5-1 to TRBJ2-1; 9 bases map to TRBD2. Germline V gene data show CDR1 as SGHRS and CDR2 as YFSETQ. The CDR3 runs to 15 residues. The junction had 8 bases not matched to a gene; V was cut back by 7 bases and J by 3 bases. CDR3 coding DNA: TGCGCCAGCCATCAGTCGACTAGCGGCTACAATGAGCAGTTCTTC. Residues: CASHQSTSGYNEQFF. The variable domain in full, with the rest retrieved from reference TRBV5-1 and TRBJ2-1, is KAGVTQTPRYLIKTRGQQVTLSCSPISGHRSVSWYQQTPGQGLQFLFEYFSETQRNKGNFPGRFSGRQFSNSRSEMNVSTLELGDSALYLCASHQSTSGYNEQFFGPGTRLTVL.

The chain is built from TRBV6-5 and TRBJ1-1; weak D call: TRBD1 (5 bases). Germline assignment: CDR1 MNHEY and CDR2 SVGAGI. CDR3 length equals 14 residues. V shed 2 bases and J shed 3 bases, with 10 bases lying between them. CDR3 bases: TGTGCCAGCAGTTACACCTACAGGCACACTGAAGCTTTCTTT. As protein: CASSYTYRHTEAFF.

This clone was counted once. The chain is built from TRBV4-2 and TRBJ2-3, with TRBD2 as a possible D gene (6 bases). CDR3 length equals 16 residues. The germline gives CDR1 LGHNA, CDR2 YNFKEQ. V was shortened by 9 bases and J by 2 bases, with 21 bases between the two germline ends. CDR3 protein: CASSFIAEVVTDTQYF. The DNA for the CDR3 is TGTGCCAGTAGTTTTATAGCGGAAGTAGTCACAGATACGCAGTATTTT.

The CDR3 coding sequence is TGTGCCAGCAGCCAGGGGAGAGTGGGTCAGCAGTACTTC. As protein: CASSQGRVGQQYF. This chain connects TRBV3-1 (or the pseudogene TRBV3-2) to TRBJ2-7; perhaps TRBD2 as D (5 bases). CDR3 length equals 13 residues. V was shortened by 3 bases and J by 8 bases, with 14 bases between the two germline ends. The V gene's germline CDR1 is LGHDT and CDR2 YNNKEL (reference sequence).

This rearrangement joins TRBV19 to TRBJ1-3; D perhaps matches TRBD1 (5 bases). The CDR3 is 13 amino acids. The germline gives CDR1 LNHDA, CDR2 SQIVND (reference sequence). V lost 6 bases, J lost 6 bases, and 12 bases lay in between. This CDR3 is CASSTTGENTIYF. The CDR3 region has the DNA TGTGCCAGTAGCACGACGGGGGAAAACACCATATATTTT.

The chain recombines TRBV19 with TRBJ1-2, with a weak D call TRBD1 (6 bases). The V end lost 5 bases, the J end lost 6 bases, and 16 bases lay between the germline ends. Germline V gives CDR1 LNHDA, CDR2 SQIVND (reference sequence). CDR3 length: 14 amino acids. The CDR3 sequence is CASSGRGGADGYTF. CDR3 in DNA: TGTGCCAGTAGTGGGAGGGGGGGCGCGGATGGCTACACCTTC.

This chain links TRBV9 with TRBJ2-2, with TRBD2 matching over 14 bases. The length of the CDR3 is 16 residues. V trimming: 0 bases; J trimming: 5 bases; junction bases outside the gene matches: 0. Germline V gene sequence: CDR1 SGDLS, CDR2 YYNGEE. The CDR3 region is CASSVGTSGRTGELFF. The CDR3 coding sequence is TGTGCCAGCAGCGTAGGGACTAGCGGGAGGACCGGGGAGCTGTTTTTT.

A few counts support this clone. Other DNA sequences in the same sample also yield this CDR3. The chain joins TRBV13 to TRBJ1-3; 10 bases align to TRBD1. Germline assignment: CDR1 PRHDT and CDR2 FYEKMQ (reference sequence). After removal of 5 bases from V and 8 bases from J, the junction contained 9 bases not matched to a gene. There are 15 residues in the CDR3. CDR3 loop: CASSLTGTGADTIYF. The DNA of the CDR3 is TGTGCCAGCAGCCTGACCGGGACAGGGGCGGACACCATATATTTT.

The chain combines TRBV27 with TRBJ2-7; weak D call: TRBD2 (5 bases). V was shortened by 3 bases and J by 6 bases, with 12 bases between the two germline ends. Germline-derived CDR1 and CDR2 are MNHEY and SMNVEV (reference sequence). CDR3 size: 13 residues. The CDR3 region is CASSFYGGLEQYF. The CDR3 DNA reads as TGTGCCAGCAGTTTCTATGGAGGCCTCGAGCAGTACTTC.

The chain recombines TRBV7-9 with TRBJ2-2; 12 bases match TRBD1. CDR1 is SEHNR and CDR2 is FQNEAQ in the germline V gene (reference sequence). V was clipped by 4 bases and J by 5 bases; unmatched bases: 8. The CDR3 contains 17 residues. In DNA form, the CDR3 reads TGTGCCAGCAGCTCGTCGTGGGACAGGGGGCGGACCGGGGAGCTGTTTTTT. Its protein is CASSSSWDRGRTGELFF.

V and J are TRBV6-1 and TRBJ1-6; TRBD1 is a possible D gene (5 bases). This CDR3 has 16 amino acids. V was shortened by 0 bases and J by 13 bases, with 19 bases between the two germline ends. Germline CDR1 reads MNHNS; CDR2 reads SASEGT. The CDR3 loop is CASSEAGGASQYPLHF. DNA of the CDR3: TGTGCCAGCAGTGAAGCAGGAGGGGCCTCGCAATATCCCCTCCACTTT.

The V and J genes are TRBV24-1 and TRBJ1-1, with 11 bases that match TRBD1. This CDR3 has 14 amino acids. J lost 4 bases, V lost 5 bases, and 2 bases had no gene match. Germline loops: CDR1 KGHDR, CDR2 SFDVKD. CDR3 sequence (DNA): TGTGCCACCAGTGGGGGGACAGGGGGCACTGAAGCTTTCTTT. Encoded protein: CATSGGTGGTEAFF.

The V and J genes are TRBV6-5 and TRBJ2-5; D remains unclear. V lost 0 bases and J lost 3, with 8 bases in between. This CDR3 comprises 14 residues. Germline-derived CDR1 and CDR2 are MNHEY and SVGAGI. DNA of the CDR3: TGTGCCAGCAGTTACTCTCAGGTTAAAGAGACCCAGTACTTC. Translated: CASSYSQVKETQYF.

The chain combines TRBV9 with TRBJ2-1; TRBD2 matches 9 bases. V lost 3 bases to trimming and J lost 9 bases; unmatched junction nucleotides: 13. This CDR3 is built from 16 residues. In germline, CDR1 is SGDLS, CDR2 YYNGEE. In DNA, the CDR3 is TGTGCCAGCAGCGCGATCCCGGGACTAGCATTGAGTGAGCAGTTCTTC. This gives the protein CASSAIPGLALSEQFF. Looking up the rest from reference TRBV9 and TRBJ2-1 gives the full variable domain: DSGVTQTPKHLITATGQRVTLRCSPRSGDLSVYWYQQSLDQGLQFLIQYYNGEERAKGNILERFSAQQFPDLHSELNLSSLELGDSALYFCASSAIPGLALSEQFFGPGTRLTVL.

This clone was observed a few times. V gene TRBV12-3 or TRBV12-4 combines with J gene TRBJ2-7, with a weak D call TRBD1 (5 bases). The CDR3 extends over 13 amino acids. V was shortened by 5 bases and J by 7 bases, with 15 bases between the two germline ends. The CDR3 is CASSLGQVREQYF. The CDR3 DNA is TGTGCCAGCAGTCTGGGGCAGGTGAGGGAGCAGTACTTC.